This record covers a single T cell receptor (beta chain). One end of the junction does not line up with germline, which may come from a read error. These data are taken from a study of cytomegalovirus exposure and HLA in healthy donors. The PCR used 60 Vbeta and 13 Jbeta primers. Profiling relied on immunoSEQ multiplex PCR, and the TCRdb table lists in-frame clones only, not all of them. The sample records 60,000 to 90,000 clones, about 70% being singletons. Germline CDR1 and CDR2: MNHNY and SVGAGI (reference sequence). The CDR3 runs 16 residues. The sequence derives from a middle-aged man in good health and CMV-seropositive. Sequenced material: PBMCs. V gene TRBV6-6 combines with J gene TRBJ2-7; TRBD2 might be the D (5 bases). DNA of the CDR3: TGTGCCAGCAGATACTCGGACTCCCGGACCCCCTACGAGCAGTACTTC. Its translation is CASRYSDSRTPYEQYF.